The clone carrying this TCR beta chain was observed a few times. What it binds is not known. This CDR3 spans 15 amino acids. Germline CDR1 MGHRA, CDR2 YSYEKL. V lost 1 base and J lost 0, with 9 bases in between. These data are taken from a study of T cells after yellow fever vaccination. Study results and limitations: The booster saw the reappearance of most primary-vaccination clones (approximately 96% CD4, about 85% CD8). Abundant clonotypes from the bulk population could get into FACS-sorted repertoires as contaminants. Clonotypes appearing in both CD4 and CD8 compartments existed, and their share was small.

UMIs and a universal primer site were added when TCR cDNA was made by 5'RACE template switching. In TCRdb, the 5' RACE reads were re-called with MiXCR into one record per CDR3 protein. The data show some 600,000 distinct CDR3 sequences, around 16% seen once. The origin of this receptor is a man younger than 30 who received the YFV17D yellow fever vaccine. The sequencing used PBMCs, collected 4 to 6 days after the first yellow fever vaccination. V usage is TRBV4-1 and J usage is TRBJ1-1; D might be TRBD1 (5 bases). The CDR3 loop is CASSQGRQMNTEAFF. The CDR3 bases are TGCGCCAGCAGCCAAGGTAGACAGATGAACACTGAAGCTTTCTTT.